The 2 T cell receptor beta chains reported below all come from one sample, sequenced in a study of technical replicates of blood from a few donors. Clones were read by immunoSEQ multiplex PCR, and TCRdb kept only the in-frame ones, dropping some. The sample includes over 50,000 clones, about 88% seen only once; the top ten take just over 5%. What was sequenced was PBMCs. These receptors all come from a human donor in good health. Some clones in this sample may be carry-over from other donors' samples.

The chain uses TRBV12-5 and TRBJ1-6; the match to TRBD1 covers 9 bases. The junction had 9 bases not matched to a gene; V was cut back by 6 bases and J by 6 bases. Germline CDR1 and CDR2: LGHNT and FRNRAP. The CDR3 has 16 amino acids. The DNA of the CDR3 is TGTGCTAGTGGAGATAGAGGACAGGGGCTTAATTCACCCCTCCACTTT. Amino acids: CASGDRGQGLNSPLHF.

J is TRBJ2-2 and V is TRBV9; the match to TRBD2 covers 11 bases. V shed 1 base, J shed 6 bases, and the junction held 11 bases outside the gene matches. This CDR3 has 18 amino acids. The germline V gene encodes CDR1 SGDLS and CDR2 YYNGEE. CDR3 region: CASSVSIAGGVNAGELFF. The CDR3 nucleotides are TGTGCCAGCAGCGTATCGATAGCGGGGGGGGTGAATGCCGGGGAGCTGTTTTTT. The whole variable domain, filled in from reference TRBV9 and TRBJ2-2, reads DSGVTQTPKHLITATGQRVTLRCSPRSGDLSVYWYQQSLDQGLQFLIQYYNGEERAKGNILERFSAQQFPDLHSELNLSSLELGDSALYFCASSVSIAGGVNAGELFFGEGSRLTVL.